Below, 8 T cell receptor beta chains from the same sample are listed, as sequenced in a study of OX40 agonist ivuxolimab in advanced cancers. This table comes from immunoSEQ multiplex PCR, and its TCRdb copy is limited to in-frame clones, with some not included. The sample has 70,000 or so clones; 87% are singletons. The sample consisted of CD4+ or CD8+ T cells sorted from blood, taken in a trial of the OX40 agonist ivuxolimab. The receptors come from an adult with an advanced solid tumor such as melanoma, head and neck, liver or kidney cancer.

This clone was seen once. The rearrangement joins TRBV30 to TRBJ1-1; D unclear. Germline values: CDR1 GTSNPN, CDR2 SVGIG (reference sequence). The CDR3 totals 13 residues. Between the trimmed V and J ends, which lost 4 bases and 4 bases, there was a span of 13 bases. The CDR3 is CAWNPGPFTEAFF. The CDR3 nucleotides are TGTGCCTGGAATCCGGGCCCCTTCACTGAAGCTTTCTTT.

This clone was counted a single time. The rearrangement joins TRBV27 to TRBJ2-1, with a weak D call TRBD1 (5 bases). The CDR3 length is 15 residues. The V and J ends lost 6 bases and 0 bases respectively, with 12 bases between them. CDR1 is MNHEY, CDR2 SMNVEV, per germline (reference sequence). This CDR3 is CASSELTGSYNEQFF. CDR3 in DNA: TGTGCCAGCAGCGAATTAACAGGCTCCTACAATGAGCAGTTCTTC.

This chain uses TRBV9 with TRBJ1-2; D may be TRBD1 (5 bases). CDR3 size: 14 residues. Trimming took 2 bases from V and 4 from J, leaving 12 bases between them. Germline values: CDR1 SGDLS, CDR2 YYNGEE. CDR3 in DNA: TGTGCCAGCAGCGTCAATACAGGTACCTATGGCTACACCTTC. It codes for CASSVNTGTYGYTF.

This rearrangement joins TRBV5-1 to TRBJ2-5; tentatively, D is TRBD1 (6 bases). The closer fit of TRBJ2-7 to the DNA end suggests the J call may be wrong. The CDR3 covers 17 residues. CDR1 is SGHRS and CDR2 is YFSETQ in the germline V gene. CDR3 nucleotide sequence: TGCGCCAGCAGCTTGGGGGATGGGGGCCGAAGGTCCTACGAGCAGTACTTC. It translates to CASSLGDGGRRSYEQYF.

The rearrangement uses TRBV7-3 and TRBJ2-7, with TRBD2 matching 7 bases. The CDR3 runs 13 residues. With V trimmed by 1 base and J by 5 bases, 2 bases remained unmatched. Per the germline V gene, CDR1 is SGHTA and CDR2 is FQGTGA. The CDR3 here is CASSLRGGDEQYF. CDR3 sequence (DNA): TGTGCCAGCAGCTTAAGGGGAGGGGACGAGCAGTACTTC.

The chain carries TRBV4-1 and TRBJ2-1, with no clear D. This CDR3 region has 15 residues. Per germline, CDR1 MGHRA and CDR2 YSYEKL. The V end was cut by 2 bases, the J end by 2 bases, with 10 bases between. CDR3 sequence reads: CASSQLRLPYNEQFF. The CDR3 DNA is TGCGCCAGCAGCCAACTCCGTCTTCCCTACAATGAGCAGTTCTTC.

The CDR3 DNA reads as TGTGCCAGCAGCTTCGACCCACCCTACGAGCAGTACTTC. Translated: CASSFDPPYEQYF. The V call is TRBV11-3, the J call TRBJ2-7; D not resolved. CDR3 length: 13 amino acids. Germline lookup yields CDR1 SGHNT and CDR2 YENEEA. V was cut by 3 bases and J by 2 bases, with 8 bases left in between. Full variable domain (outside the CDR3, taken from reference TRBV11-3 and TRBJ2-7): EAGVVQSPRYKIIEKKQPVAFWCNPISGHNTLYWYLQNLGQGPELLIRYENEEAVDDSQLPKDRFSAERLKGVDSTLKIQPAELGDSAVYLCASSFDPPYEQYFGPGTRLTVT.

The chain carries TRBV27 and TRBJ2-7; 10 nucleotides align to TRBD1. Germline loops: CDR1 MNHEY, CDR2 SMNVEV (reference sequence). V gave up 5 bases and J gave up 5 bases; unmatched junction bases: 9. The CDR3 extends over 15 amino acids. Written as DNA, the CDR3 is TGTGCCAGCAGTCTGACCGGGACAGGGGTCGACGAGCAGTACTTC. This encodes CASSLTGTGVDEQYF.